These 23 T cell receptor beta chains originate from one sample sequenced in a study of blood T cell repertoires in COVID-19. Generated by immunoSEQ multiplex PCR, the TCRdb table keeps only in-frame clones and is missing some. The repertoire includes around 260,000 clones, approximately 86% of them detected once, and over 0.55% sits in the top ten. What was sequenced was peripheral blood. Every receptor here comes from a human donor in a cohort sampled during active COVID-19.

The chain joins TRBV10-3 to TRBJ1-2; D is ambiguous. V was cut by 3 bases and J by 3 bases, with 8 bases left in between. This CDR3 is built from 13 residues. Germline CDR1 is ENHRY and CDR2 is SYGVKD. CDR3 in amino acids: CAISESNHYGYTF. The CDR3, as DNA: TGTGCCATCAGTGAATCCAATCACTATGGCTACACCTTC.

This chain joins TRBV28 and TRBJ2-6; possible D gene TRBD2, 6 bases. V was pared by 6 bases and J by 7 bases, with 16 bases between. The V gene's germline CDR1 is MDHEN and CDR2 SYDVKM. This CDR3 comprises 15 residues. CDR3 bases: TGTGCCAGCAGCTCGCTATCGGGGGATGCCAACGTCCTGACTTTC. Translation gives CASSSLSGDANVLTF.

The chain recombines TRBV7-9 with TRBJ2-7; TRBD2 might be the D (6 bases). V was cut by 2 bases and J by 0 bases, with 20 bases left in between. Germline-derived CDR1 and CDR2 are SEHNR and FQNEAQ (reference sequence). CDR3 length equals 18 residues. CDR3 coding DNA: TGTGCCAGCAGCTTATATGCGTCAGTAGCGGTAAGCTCCTACGAGCAGTACTTC. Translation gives CASSLYASVAVSSYEQYF.

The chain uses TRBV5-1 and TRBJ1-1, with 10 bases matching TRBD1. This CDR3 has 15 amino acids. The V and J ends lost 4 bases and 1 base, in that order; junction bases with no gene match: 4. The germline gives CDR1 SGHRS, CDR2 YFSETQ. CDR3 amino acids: CASSTRTGGNTEAFF. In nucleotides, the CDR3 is TGCGCCAGCAGCACTAGGACAGGGGGGAACACTGAAGCTTTCTTT.

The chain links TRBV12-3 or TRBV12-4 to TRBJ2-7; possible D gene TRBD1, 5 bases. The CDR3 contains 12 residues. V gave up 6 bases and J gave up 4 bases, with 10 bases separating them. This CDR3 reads CASSPGIYEQYF. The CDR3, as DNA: TGTGCCAGCAGCCCAGGGATTTACGAGCAGTACTTC.

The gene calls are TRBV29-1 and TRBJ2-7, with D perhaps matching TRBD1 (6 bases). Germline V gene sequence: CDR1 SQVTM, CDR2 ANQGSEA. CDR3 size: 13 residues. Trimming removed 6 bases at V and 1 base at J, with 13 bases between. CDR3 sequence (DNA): TGCAGCGTCACTCGAACAGGGTCCTACGAGCAGTACTTC. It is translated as CSVTRTGSYEQYF.

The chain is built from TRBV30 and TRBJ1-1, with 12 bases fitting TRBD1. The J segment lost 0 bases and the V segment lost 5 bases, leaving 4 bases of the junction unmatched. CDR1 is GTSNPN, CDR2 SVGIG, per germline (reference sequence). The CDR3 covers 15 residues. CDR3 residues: CAWGGTGGLNTEAFF. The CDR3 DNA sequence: TGTGCCTGGGGGGGGACAGGGGGCTTGAACACTGAAGCTTTCTTT.

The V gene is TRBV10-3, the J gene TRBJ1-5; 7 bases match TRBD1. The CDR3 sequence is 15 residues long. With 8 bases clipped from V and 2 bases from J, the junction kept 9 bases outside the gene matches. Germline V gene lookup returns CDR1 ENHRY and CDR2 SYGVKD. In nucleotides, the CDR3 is TGTGCCATCGGGGAGCAGGGGGGTGGCAATCAGCCCCAGCATTTT. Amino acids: CAIGEQGGGNQPQHF.

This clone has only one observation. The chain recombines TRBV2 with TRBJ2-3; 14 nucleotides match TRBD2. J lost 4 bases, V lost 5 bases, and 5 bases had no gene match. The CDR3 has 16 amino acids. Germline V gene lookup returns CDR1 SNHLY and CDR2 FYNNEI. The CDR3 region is CASSMTSGGASDTQYF. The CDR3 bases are TGTGCCAGCAGTATGACTAGCGGGGGGGCCTCAGATACGCAGTATTTT. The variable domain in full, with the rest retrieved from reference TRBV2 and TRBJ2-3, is EPEVTQTPSHQVTQMGQEVILRCVPISNHLYFYWYRQILGQKVEFLVSFYNNEISEKSEIFDDQFSVERPDGSNFTLKIRSTKLEDSAMYFCASSMTSGGASDTQYFGPGTRLTVL.

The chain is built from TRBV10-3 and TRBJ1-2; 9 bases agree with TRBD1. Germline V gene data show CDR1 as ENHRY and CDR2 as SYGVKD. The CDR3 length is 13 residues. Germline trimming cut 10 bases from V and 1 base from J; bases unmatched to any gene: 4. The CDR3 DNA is TGTGCCACCGGGACAGGGAATAACTATGGCTACACCTTC. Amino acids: CATGTGNNYGYTF.

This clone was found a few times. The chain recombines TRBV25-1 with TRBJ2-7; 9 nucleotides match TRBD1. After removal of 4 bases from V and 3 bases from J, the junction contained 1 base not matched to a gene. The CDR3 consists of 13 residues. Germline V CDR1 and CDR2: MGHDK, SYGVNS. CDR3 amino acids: CASSGDRDYEQYF. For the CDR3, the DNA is TGTGCCAGCAGTGGGGACAGGGACTACGAGCAGTACTTC.

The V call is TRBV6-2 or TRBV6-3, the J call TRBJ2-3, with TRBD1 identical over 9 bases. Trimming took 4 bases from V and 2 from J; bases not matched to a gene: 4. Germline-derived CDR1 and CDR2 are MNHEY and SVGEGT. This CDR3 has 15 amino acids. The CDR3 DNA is TGTGCCAGCAGTTCCGGGACAGGGCACACAGATACGCAGTATTTT. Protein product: CASSSGTGHTDTQYF.

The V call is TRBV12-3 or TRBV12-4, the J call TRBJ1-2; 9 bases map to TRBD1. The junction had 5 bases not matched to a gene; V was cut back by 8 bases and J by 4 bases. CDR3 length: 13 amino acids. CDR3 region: CASWGQGTYGYTF. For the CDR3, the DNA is TGTGCCAGCTGGGGACAGGGAACCTATGGCTACACCTTC.

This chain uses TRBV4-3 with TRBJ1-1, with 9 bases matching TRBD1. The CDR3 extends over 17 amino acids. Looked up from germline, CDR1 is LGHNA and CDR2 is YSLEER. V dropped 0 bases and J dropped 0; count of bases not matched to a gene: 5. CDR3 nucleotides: TGCGCCAGCAGCCAAGAACCGGGACAGGGAATGAACACTGAAGCTTTCTTT. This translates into CASSQEPGQGMNTEAFF.

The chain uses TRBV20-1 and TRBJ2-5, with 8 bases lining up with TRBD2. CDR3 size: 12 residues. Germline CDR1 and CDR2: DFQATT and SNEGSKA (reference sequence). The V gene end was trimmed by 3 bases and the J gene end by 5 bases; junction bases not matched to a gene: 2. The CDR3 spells CSASASGETQYF. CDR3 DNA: TGCAGTGCTAGTGCTAGCGGGGAGACCCAGTACTTC.

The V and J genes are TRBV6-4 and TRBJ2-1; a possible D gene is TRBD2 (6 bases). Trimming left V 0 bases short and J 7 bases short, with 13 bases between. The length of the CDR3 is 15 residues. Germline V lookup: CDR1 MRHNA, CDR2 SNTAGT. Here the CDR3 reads CASSDSGLSGNEQFF. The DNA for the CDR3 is TGTGCCAGCAGTGACTCCGGCCTAAGCGGGAATGAGCAGTTCTTC.

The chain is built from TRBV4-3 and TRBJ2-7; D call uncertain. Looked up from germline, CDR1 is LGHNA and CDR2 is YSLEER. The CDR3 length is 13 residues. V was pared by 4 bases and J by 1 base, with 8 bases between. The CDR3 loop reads CASSRGLSYEQYF. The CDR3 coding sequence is TGCGCCAGCAGCCGAGGCCTATCCTACGAGCAGTACTTC.

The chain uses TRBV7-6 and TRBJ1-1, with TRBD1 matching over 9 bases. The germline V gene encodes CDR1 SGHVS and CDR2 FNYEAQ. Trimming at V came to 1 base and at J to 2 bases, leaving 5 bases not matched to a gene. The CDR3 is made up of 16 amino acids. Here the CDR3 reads CASSLGTGETNTEAFF. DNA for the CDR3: TGTGCCAGCAGCTTAGGGACAGGGGAAACCAACACTGAAGCTTTCTTT.

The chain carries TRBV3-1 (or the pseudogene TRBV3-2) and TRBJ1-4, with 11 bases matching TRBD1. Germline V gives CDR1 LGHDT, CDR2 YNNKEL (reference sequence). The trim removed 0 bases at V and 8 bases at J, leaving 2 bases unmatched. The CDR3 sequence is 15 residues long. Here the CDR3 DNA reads TGTGCCAGCAGCCAAGACCGGGACAGGGGGGAAAAACTGTTTTTT. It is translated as CASSQDRDRGEKLFF.

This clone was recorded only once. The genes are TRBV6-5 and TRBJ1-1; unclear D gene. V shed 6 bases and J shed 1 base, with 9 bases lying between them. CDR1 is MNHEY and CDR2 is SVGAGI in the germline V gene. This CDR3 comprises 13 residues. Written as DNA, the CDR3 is TGTGCCAGCAGCCCGGGAAGGAACACTGAAGCTTTCTTT. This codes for CASSPGRNTEAFF.

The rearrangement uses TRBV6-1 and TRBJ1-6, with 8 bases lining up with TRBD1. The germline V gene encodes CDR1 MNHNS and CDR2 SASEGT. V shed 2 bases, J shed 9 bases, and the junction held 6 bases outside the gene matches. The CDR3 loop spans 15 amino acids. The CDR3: CASSELRTGSSPLHF. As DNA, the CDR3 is TGTGCCAGCAGTGAATTAAGGACAGGGAGTTCACCCCTCCACTTT.

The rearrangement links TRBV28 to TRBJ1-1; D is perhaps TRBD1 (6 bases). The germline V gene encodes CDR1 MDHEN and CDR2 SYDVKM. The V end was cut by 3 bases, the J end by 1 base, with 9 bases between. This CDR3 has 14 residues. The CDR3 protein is CASSFRGGNTEAFF. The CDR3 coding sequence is TGTGCCAGCAGTTTTAGGGGGGGGAACACTGAAGCTTTCTTT.

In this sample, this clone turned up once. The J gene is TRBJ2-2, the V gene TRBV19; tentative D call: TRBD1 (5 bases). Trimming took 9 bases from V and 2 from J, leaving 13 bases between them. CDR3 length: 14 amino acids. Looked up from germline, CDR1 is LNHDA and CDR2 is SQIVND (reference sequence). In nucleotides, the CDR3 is TGTGCCAGCCGCCGGCAGGGTAACACCGGGGAGCTGTTTTTT. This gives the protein CASRRQGNTGELFF.